Presented here are 28 T cell receptor beta chains from one specimen sequenced in a study of T cells in Graves' hyperthyroidism and ophthalmopathy. TCR beta CDR3 regions were amplified from RNA transcripts. HTBI primers were used for first-round RT-PCR of the TCR CDR3. TCRdb reprocessed the multiplex PCR reads via MiXCR and lists one record per CDR3 protein. The data contain around 620,000 distinct CDR3 sequences, around 45% of them singletons. Sequenced material: peripheral blood or thyroid tissue (not recorded which). The origin of the receptors is an adult woman with Graves' disease, either hyperthyroidism or ophthalmopathy (not recorded which).

This clonotype was counted a single time. The chain has TRBV2 and TRBJ1-2; TRBD1 agrees at 7 bases. Germline V CDR1 and CDR2: SNHLY, FYNNEI. The V segment lost 8 bases and the J segment 3 bases; nucleotides outside the gene matches: 3. CDR3 length equals 12 residues. The CDR3 sequence: CASVQGHYGYTF. DNA of the CDR3: TGTGCCAGCGTACAGGGGCACTATGGCTACACCTTC.

This clonotype has a count of ten or more. The rearrangement joins TRBV5-1 to TRBJ1-1; D gene unclear. V lost 5 bases and J 2 bases, leaving 4 bases between the germline ends. Germline CDR1 SGHRS, CDR2 YFSETQ. The CDR3 is made up of 11 amino acids. As DNA, the CDR3 is TGCGCCAGCAGTGGTAACACTGAAGCTTTCTTT. Its protein product is CASSGNTEAFF.

This chain joins TRBV20-1 and TRBJ2-2; tentatively, D is TRBD2 (5 bases). Germline V CDR1 and CDR2: DFQATT, SNEGSKA (reference sequence). This CDR3 has 14 amino acids. Trimming left V 3 bases short and J 1 base short, with 9 bases between. CDR3 coding DNA: TGCAGTGCTAGTATTGGGAGGAACACCGGGGAGCTGTTTTTT. The encoded protein is CSASIGRNTGELFF.

V and J are TRBV6-1 and TRBJ2-7, with D possibly TRBD2 on 6 matching bases. Trimming stripped 0 bases from V and 2 bases from J, with 11 bases between. This CDR3 has 15 amino acids. The germline gives CDR1 MNHNS, CDR2 SASEGT. The CDR3 coding sequence is TGTGCCAGCAGTGAAGCCCCAGGACTACCCTACGAGCAGTACTTC. It codes for CASSEAPGLPYEQYF.

In its sample, this clonotype was seen many times. This chain uses TRBV11-2 with TRBJ2-2; TRBD1 matches 11 bases. The CDR3 consists of 15 residues. V lost 5 bases and J lost 7; bases outside the gene matches: 6. From germline, CDR1 is SGHAT and CDR2 FQNNGV. As DNA, the CDR3 is TGTGCCAGCAGCAACGGACAGGGGGCTTTCGGGGAGCTGTTTTTT. This encodes CASSNGQGAFGELFF.

The V gene is TRBV4-2, the J gene TRBJ1-1; 9 positions agree with TRBD1. The junction had 4 bases not matched to a gene; V was cut back by 0 bases and J by 11 bases. The CDR3 loop spans 13 amino acids. Germline CDR1 and CDR2: LGHNA and YNFKEQ. The CDR3 region is CASSQEQGALAFF. In nucleotides, the CDR3 is TGTGCCAGCAGCCAAGAACAGGGGGCTTTGGCTTTCTTT.

This clonotype was observed at least ten times. This chain uses TRBV20-1 with TRBJ1-2; no definite D call. This CDR3 contains 15 residues. CDR1 is DFQATT, CDR2 SNEGSKA, per germline (reference sequence). V lost 4 bases to trimming and J lost 4 bases, with 19 bases between them. The CDR3 spells CSATTDGTFIYGYTF. The CDR3 DNA reads TGCAGTGCTACTACGGACGGAACCTTCATCTATGGCTACACCTTC.

This clonotype was picked up a small number of times. This chain uses TRBV10-1 with TRBJ1-1, with a tentative D call TRBD1 (6 bases). The V end was cut by 2 bases, the J end by 4 bases, with 11 bases between. Germline assignment: CDR1 WNHNN and CDR2 SYGVQD (reference sequence). This CDR3 contains 14 residues. The CDR3 DNA reads as TGCGCCAGCAGTGAGGGGGGGCTGGGCACTGAAGCTTTCTTT. It specifies CASSEGGLGTEAFF.

The chain is built from TRBV5-6 and TRBJ2-5; 10 nucleotides line up with TRBD2. Germline CDR1 SGHDT, CDR2 YYEEEE. Trimming cost V 4 bases and J 1 base; bases outside gene matches: 10. The CDR3 has 17 residues. For the CDR3, the DNA is TGTGCCAGCAGCAGGGCCGCTAGCGGGGGTGTCCAAGAGACCCAGTACTTC. This codes for CASSRAASGGVQETQYF.

This chain uses TRBV2 with TRBJ1-6; D not resolved. Germline CDR1 SNHLY, CDR2 FYNNEI. V was cut by 4 bases and J by 9 bases, with 13 bases left in between. There are 14 residues in the CDR3. CDR3 in DNA: TGTGCCAGCAGTGTCGGCAGGCCCCCTTCACCCCTCCACTTT. This sequence encodes CASSVGRPPSPLHF.

This clonotype was recorded many times. The V gene is TRBV10-3, the J gene TRBJ1-2; 7 nucleotides agree with TRBD1. J was trimmed by 4 bases and V by 7 bases; bases with no gene match: 9. CDR3 length: 14 residues. Germline V gene sequence: CDR1 ENHRY, CDR2 SYGVKD. The chain's CDR3 is CAIKSTGVAYGYTF. CDR3 bases: TGTGCCATCAAATCAACAGGGGTTGCCTATGGCTACACCTTC.

This clonotype was recorded many times. The gene calls are TRBV28 and TRBJ2-6; D remains ambiguous. From germline, CDR1 is MDHEN and CDR2 SYDVKM. The CDR3 is 16 residues long. The ends were cut back, 6 bases at V and 2 bases at J, with 14 bases in the middle. CDR3 sequence (DNA): TGTGCCAGCAGCCGCCGGGTGGGCACTGGGGCCAACGTCCTGACTTTC. Translating it yields CASSRRVGTGANVLTF.

The chain links TRBV10-3 to TRBJ2-7; 8 nucleotides line up with TRBD2. This CDR3 has 17 residues. The germline V gene encodes CDR1 ENHRY and CDR2 SYGVKD. V dropped 0 bases and J dropped 6; count of bases not matched to a gene: 13. This CDR3 reads CAISESGKVVTSAEQYF. DNA for the CDR3: TGTGCCATCAGTGAGTCGGGTAAGGTGGTGACTAGCGCCGAGCAGTACTTC.

This clonotype occurred many times. The chain combines TRBV20-1 with TRBJ1-2; maybe TRBD1 (6 bases). Trimming shortened V by 5 bases and J by 2 bases, and 12 bases separated the two germline ends. Germline CDR1 and CDR2: DFQATT and SNEGSKA (reference sequence). CDR3 length: 13 amino acids. In DNA, the CDR3 is TGCAGTGCTCACCCTCAGGGGAACTATGGCTACACCTTC. It translates to CSAHPQGNYGYTF.

This clonotype showed up many times. This rearrangement joins TRBV20-1 to TRBJ1-1; D unresolved. The CDR3 totals 12 residues. CDR1 is DFQATT, CDR2 SNEGSKA, per germline (reference sequence). The germline V and J ends were trimmed by 4 bases and 3 bases, with 9 bases remaining between them. CDR3 protein: CSATEQDTEAFF. CDR3 in DNA: TGCAGTGCTACCGAGCAGGACACTGAAGCTTTCTTT.

This clonotype was recorded at least ten times. The V gene is TRBV9, the J gene TRBJ2-2; 13 bases agree with TRBD2. With V trimmed by 4 bases and J by 5 bases, 5 bases remained unmatched. CDR1 and CDR2 (germline): SGDLS, YYNGEE. The CDR3 sequence is 16 residues long. The CDR3 is CASSLTSGRITGELFF. The CDR3 region has the DNA TGTGCCAGCAGCTTGACTAGCGGGAGGATTACCGGGGAGCTGTTTTTT.

The chain combines TRBV13 with TRBJ2-7; 10 bases match TRBD2. The CDR3 consists of 15 residues. Germline values: CDR1 PRHDT, CDR2 FYEKMQ (reference sequence). Trimming cost V 5 bases and J 6 bases; bases outside gene matches: 10. The DNA of the CDR3 is TGTGCCAGCAGCCGTGGCCTAGCGGGAGTCACCGAGCAGTACTTC. It specifies CASSRGLAGVTEQYF.

This clonotype showed up many times. The chain combines TRBV27 with TRBJ2-5; 7 nucleotides match TRBD2. In germline, CDR1 is MNHEY, CDR2 SMNVEV (reference sequence). The V gene end was trimmed by 6 bases and the J gene end by 2 bases; junction bases not matched to a gene: 9. There are 15 residues in the CDR3. This chain's CDR3 is CASSSPGLKQETQYF. The CDR3 DNA reads as TGTGCCAGCAGCTCACCGGGACTAAAGCAAGAGACCCAGTACTTC.

Worth noting for this clonotype: An end of the junction differs from the germline gene, which may be a read error. The chain employs TRBV15 and TRBJ2-5; D ambiguous. This CDR3 spans 14 amino acids. The germline V gene encodes CDR1 LNHNV and CDR2 YYDKDF (reference sequence). CDR3 DNA sequence: TGTGCCGCCAGCAGCTTAGGCAGCCAAGAGACCCAGTACTTC. This sequence encodes CAASSLGSQETQYF.

In regard to this clonotype: This may be a read error, as it is one base from a much larger clone. The conserved phenylalanine or tryptophan normally closing the CDR3 is absent here, so this likely arose from a read error. The chain uses TRBV29-1 and TRBJ1-1, with D perhaps matching TRBD1 (5 bases). Germline V gene data show CDR1 as SQVTM and CDR2 as ANQGSEA. Trimming took off 7 bases at V and 0 bases at J, with 12 bases between the two ends. The CDR3 loop spans 13 amino acids. CDR3 bases: TGCAGCGCTAGACGGGGACTGAACACTGAAGCTTTCTCT. Protein sequence: CSARRGLNTEAFS.

This clonotype was seen a few times. The rearrangement joins TRBV18 to TRBJ1-1; maybe TRBD1 (5 bases). The CDR3 contains 16 residues. V shed 5 bases and J shed 12 bases, with 28 bases lying between them. From germline, CDR1 is KGHSH and CDR2 LQKENI. The CDR3 here is CASSTETVLAGKASFF. CDR3 sequence (DNA): TGTGCCAGCTCAACAGAGACAGTCCTTGCCGGTAAAGCTTCTTTCTTT.

The chain carries TRBV2 and TRBJ1-5; D gene unclear. The CDR3 covers 14 residues. Trimming took off 4 bases at V and 0 bases at J, with 7 bases between the two ends. The germline CDR1 and CDR2 sequences are SNHLY and FYNNEI. Here the CDR3 reads CASSGEYSNQPQHF. The CDR3 region has the DNA TGTGCCAGCAGTGGAGAGTATAGCAATCAGCCCCAGCATTTT.

Details on this clonotype: At one boundary the junction diverges from the germline segment, which might be a read error. The rearrangement joins TRBV6-5 to TRBJ1-1; perhaps TRBD1 as D (6 bases). CDR1 is MNHEY and CDR2 is SVGAGI in the germline V gene. This CDR3 region has 14 residues. As DNA, the CDR3 is TGTGCCATCAGTGCGGTCCAGGGGAGTACTGAAGCTTTCTTT. Its translation is CAISAVQGSTEAFF.

This sequence joins TRBV5-1 and TRBJ2-6, with 9 bases fitting TRBD1. Germline trimming cut 0 bases from V and 5 bases from J; bases unmatched to any gene: 9. The CDR3 covers 18 residues. CDR1 and CDR2 from the germline V gene are SGHRS and YFSETQ. The CDR3 here is CASSLATGGGRRANVLTF. The CDR3 bases are TGCGCCAGCAGCTTGGCAACAGGGGGCGGTAGGCGGGCCAACGTCCTGACTTTC.

This chain joins TRBV7-2 and TRBJ1-1; D remains ambiguous. The CDR3 runs to 16 residues. The germline gives CDR1 SGHTA, CDR2 FQGNSA. The V end lost 1 base, the J end lost 4 bases, and 16 bases lay between the germline ends. The CDR3 nucleotides are TGTACCAGCAGCTTAGGCCGTCAGAGGGTTGGCACTGAAGCTTTCTTT. Its protein product is CTSSLGRQRVGTEAFF.

In this sample, this clonotype turned up once. The rearrangement links TRBV29-1 to TRBJ1-2; D might be TRBD1 (6 bases). V lost 7 bases, J lost 4 bases, and 13 bases lay in between. CDR1 and CDR2 (germline): SQVTM, ANQGSEA. The length of the CDR3 is 12 residues. The CDR3 bases are TGCAGCGCCGGGACACCGTCCTATGGCTACACCTTC. Amino acids: CSAGTPSYGYTF.

This clonotype was counted many times. This chain uses TRBV19 with TRBJ2-7; weak D call: TRBD2 (6 bases). The CDR3 has 14 amino acids. Germline V gene sequence: CDR1 LNHDA, CDR2 SQIVND (reference sequence). V lost 3 bases and J 3 bases, leaving 12 bases between the germline ends. The chain's CDR3 is CASSIGRGVYEQYF. The CDR3 DNA follows: TGTGCCAGTAGTATCGGGCGGGGTGTCTACGAGCAGTACTTC.

This clonotype was counted at least ten times. The V gene is TRBV27, the J gene TRBJ1-6, with D possibly matching TRBD1 (6 bases). Looked up from germline, CDR1 is MNHEY and CDR2 is SMNVEV (reference sequence). V lost 2 bases to trimming and J lost 3 bases, with 8 bases between them. The CDR3 is 15 residues long. The CDR3 is CASSLGQYYNSPLHF. CDR3 DNA sequence: TGTGCCAGCAGTTTAGGACAGTACTATAATTCACCCCTCCACTTT.